This TCR beta chain was sequenced in a study of T cell responses to AZD1222 COVID-19 vaccine. Study-wide results and limits: Just five to seven people given AZD1222 tested seropositive at baseline. The CD4 TCRs associated with vaccination extended across spike and predominated at 160-218 and 743-854. Unmutated regions of variants are reportedly targeted by nearly half of spike-specific TCRs.

This CDR3 contains 16 residues. V was pared by 5 bases and J by 0 bases, with 14 bases between. Germline assignment: CDR1 SGHVS and CDR2 FQNEAQ. Note on this clone: Its target is not known.

Generated by immunoSEQ multiplex PCR, the TCRdb table keeps only in-frame clones and is missing some. The sample has approximately 150,000 clones; about 91% are singletons. The J gene is TRBJ2-4, the V gene TRBV7-8; perhaps TRBD2 as D (5 bases). The sequence came from an adult in good health. Sequences were derived from peripheral blood, sampled on day 0 of AZD1222 vaccination. Written as DNA, the CDR3 is TGTGCCAGCAGCCCAACTAGGTACCTAGCCAAAAACATTCAGTACTTC. Protein: CASSPTRYLAKNIQYF. Supplemented by reference TRBV7-8 and TRBJ2-4, the full variable domain reads GAGVSQSPRYKVAKRGQDVALRCDPISGHVSLFWYQQALGQGPEFLTYFQNEAQLDKSGLPSDRFFAERPEGSVSTLKIQRTQQEDSAVYLCASSPTRYLAKNIQYFGAGTRLSVL.